Below, one T cell receptor beta chain is given with its context. This sample was included in a study of shared clonotypes between healthy human individuals. Produced via immunoSEQ multiplex PCR; TCRdb's table is partial and in-frame only. The table includes about 610,000 clones, almost 97% detected once. The V gene's germline CDR1 is LNHNV and CDR2 YYDKDF (reference sequence). J gave up 8 bases and V 1 base, and 10 bases lay outside the gene matches. The CDR3 has 16 amino acids. Source material: naive CD4+ T cells sorted from blood. The subset: CD45RA+ positively selected. This chain uses TRBV15 with TRBJ1-4, with 7 bases matching TRBD1. This TCR came from a woman in her twenties or thirties in good health. The CDR3 DNA reads TGTGCCACCAGCAGAGGCCCCCAGGGGGGCCGGGAAAAACTGTTTTTT. Amino acid sequence: CATSRGPQGGREKLFF.